This TCR beta chain was found in a study of cytomegalovirus exposure and HLA in healthy donors. Study-level points and caveats: The tendency of first-cohort TCR clusters to co-occur in the roughly 130 validation repertoires emerged from a later analysis. The investigators catalogued 164 TCR beta chains as cytomegalovirus-associated. With high specificity and sensitivity, the classifier reportedly diagnosed cytomegalovirus status.

The donors were part of the validation cohort of 120 subjects. That cohort was separate from the first cohort, which comprised under 700 subjects. Germline CDR1 and CDR2: SGDLS and YYNGEE. This CDR3 has 16 residues. V lost 4 bases, J lost 0 bases, and 17 bases lay in between. Turning to this clone: Its antigen is as yet unknown.

Measured with immunoSEQ multiplex PCR; TCRdb has only the in-frame clones, and not every one. The sample holds over 85,000 clones, about 95% seen once. The receptor was derived from a woman aged 18-30 years in good health and CMV-seronegative. The chain is built from TRBV9 and TRBJ2-7; possibly TRBD1 for D (6 bases). The sequencing input was PBMCs. CDR3 DNA: TGTGCCAGCAGCCCCTTCGACAGGCCTAGCTCCTACGAGCAGTACTTC. It specifies CASSPFDRPSSYEQYF.